The present TCR beta chain was sequenced within a study of blood T cell repertoires in COVID-19. Study overall: In each case, the material was cDNA or gDNA derived from T cells, B-cell-depleted T cells, or PBMCs.

Original processing notes: Quantification of nucleated cells was approximated via reference gene primer amplification. Generated by immunoSEQ multiplex PCR, the TCRdb table keeps only in-frame clones and is missing some. The D gene and trimming were derived from the DNA, and the V and J assignments and clone size from that table. The data show around 110,000 clones, more than 75% seen once. Per the germline V gene, CDR1 is MNHNS and CDR2 is SASEGT. V shed 2 bases and J 6 bases; nucleotides not matched to a gene: 5. The CDR3 runs 14 residues. The chain couples TRBV6-1 to TRBJ1-2; 8 bases map to TRBD1. Sequencing was carried out using peripheral blood. This sequence was found in a man in his forties with acute or convalescent COVID-19. In nucleotides, the CDR3 is TGTGCCAGCAGTGAAAGGACAGGGTCGGATGGCTACACCTTC. As protein: CASSERTGSDGYTF.